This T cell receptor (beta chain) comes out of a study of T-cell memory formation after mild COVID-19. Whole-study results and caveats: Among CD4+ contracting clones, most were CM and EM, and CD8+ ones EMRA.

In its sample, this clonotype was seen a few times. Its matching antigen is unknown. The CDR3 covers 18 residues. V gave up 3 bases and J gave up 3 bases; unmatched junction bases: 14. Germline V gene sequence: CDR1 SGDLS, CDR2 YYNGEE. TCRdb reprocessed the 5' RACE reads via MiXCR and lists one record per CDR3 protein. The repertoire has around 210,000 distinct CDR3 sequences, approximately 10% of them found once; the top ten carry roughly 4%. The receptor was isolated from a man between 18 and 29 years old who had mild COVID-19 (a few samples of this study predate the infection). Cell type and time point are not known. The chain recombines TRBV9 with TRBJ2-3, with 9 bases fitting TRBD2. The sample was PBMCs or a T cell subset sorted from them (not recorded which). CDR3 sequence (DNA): TGTGCCAGCAGCGGCAACAGGGGACTAGCATTAGTGACAGATACGCAGTATTTT. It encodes CASSGNRGLALVTDTQYF.